This T cell receptor (beta chain) came from a study of blood T cell repertoires in COVID-19. Looking at the study overall: The United States, Italy and Spain supplied acute and convalescent COVID-19 samples. Nucleic acid was either cDNA or gDNA, and it came from T cells, B-cell-depleted T cells, or PBMCs.

In the original workflow: Quantification of nucleated cells was approximated via reference gene primer amplification. Data came from immunoSEQ multiplex PCR; TCRdb stores just in-frame clones and leaves some out. V and J calls and clone size are those listed in that table; D and trimming were worked out from the DNA. The data hold 250,000 to 300,000 clones, with 75% to 90% observed a single time. V was trimmed by 3 bases and J by 4 bases, leaving 7 bases between them. The germline gives CDR1 SNHLY, CDR2 FYNNEI. This CDR3 has 12 amino acids. This chain joins TRBV2 and TRBJ2-7; no firm D call. The receptor comes from a man aged 50-60 years with acute or convalescent COVID-19. The source material was peripheral blood. In DNA form, the CDR3 reads TGTGCCAGCAGTGAGATAACTTACGAGCAGTACTTC. Protein: CASSEITYEQYF.